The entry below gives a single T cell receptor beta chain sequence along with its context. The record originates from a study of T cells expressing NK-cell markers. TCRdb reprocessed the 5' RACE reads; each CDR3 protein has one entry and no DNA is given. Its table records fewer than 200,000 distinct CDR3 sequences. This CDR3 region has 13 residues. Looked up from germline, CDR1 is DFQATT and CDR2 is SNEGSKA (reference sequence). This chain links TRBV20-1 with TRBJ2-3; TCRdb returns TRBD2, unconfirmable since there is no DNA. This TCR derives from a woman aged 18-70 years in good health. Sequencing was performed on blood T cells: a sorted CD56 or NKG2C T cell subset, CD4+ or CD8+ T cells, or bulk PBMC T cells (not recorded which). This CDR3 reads CSARILAPDTQYF.